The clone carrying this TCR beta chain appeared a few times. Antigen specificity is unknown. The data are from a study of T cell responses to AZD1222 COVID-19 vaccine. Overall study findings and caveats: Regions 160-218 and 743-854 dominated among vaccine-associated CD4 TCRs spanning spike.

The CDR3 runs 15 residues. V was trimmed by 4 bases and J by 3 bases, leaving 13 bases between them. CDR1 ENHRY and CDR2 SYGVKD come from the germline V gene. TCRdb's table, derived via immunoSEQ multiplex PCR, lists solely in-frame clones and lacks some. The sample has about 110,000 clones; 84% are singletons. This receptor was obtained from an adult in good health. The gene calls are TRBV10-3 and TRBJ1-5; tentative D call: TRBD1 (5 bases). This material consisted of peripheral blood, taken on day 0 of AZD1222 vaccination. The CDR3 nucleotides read TGTGCCATCAGTGCGGGGGGTAGGGACAATCAGCCCCAGCATTTT. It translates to CAISAGGRDNQPQHF.